Below, one T cell receptor (beta chain) is given with its context. Using immunoSEQ multiplex PCR, the repertoire was profiled, and TCRdb retains in-frame clones only, with some absent. The table shows about 27,000 clones, with approximately 80% occurring only once. The sample is drawn from a study of sequential checkpoint blockade in melanoma. Study-level background: Arm A got nivolumab then ipilimumab; arm B the reverse, 1:1. Both treatment sequences were followed by maintenance nivolumab.

Treatment reported: randomized to nivolumab then ipilimumab (arm A) or the reverse (arm B). Patients had received no earlier DNA-damaging chemotherapy. Live CD3+CD8+ CD19− CD56− cells were sorted from PBMCs. Germline-derived CDR1 and CDR2 are MNHEY and SVGAGI. Trimming removed 6 bases from V and 5 bases from J, with 13 bases in between. The length of the CDR3 is 14 residues. This receptor was obtained from a human donor with melanoma. Specimen: CD8+ T cells sorted from blood (inferred from file names), collected from a patient given nivolumab and ipilimumab in sequence. The chain uses TRBV6-5 and TRBJ2-2; D ambiguous. In nucleotides, the CDR3 is TGTGCCAGCAGCCCTCAGGCAGCAACCGGGGAGCTGTTTTTT. It encodes CASSPQAATGELFF.